Sequencing of this TCR beta chain was carried out in a study of blood T cell repertoires in COVID-19. Study in general: In each case, the material was cDNA or gDNA derived from T cells, B-cell-depleted T cells, or PBMCs.

The CDR3 loop spans 17 amino acids. CDR1 is GTSNPN and CDR2 is SVGIG in the germline V gene (reference sequence). J gave up 6 bases and V 0 bases, and 9 bases lay outside the gene matches. Here immunoSEQ multiplex PCR was the method, and the copy in TCRdb shows in-frame clones only, minus some. The table lists 20,000 to 25,000 clones, 84% of them singletons. In this sample, this clone turned up a few times. V and J are TRBV30 and TRBJ1-6, with TRBD1 identical over 9 bases. The sequence came from a middle-aged man with acute or convalescent COVID-19. Sequencing was carried out using peripheral blood. The CDR3 sequence is CAWSVPGQGPFNSPLHF. Written as DNA, the CDR3 is TGTGCCTGGAGTGTACCGGGACAGGGCCCCTTTAATTCACCCCTCCACTTT.